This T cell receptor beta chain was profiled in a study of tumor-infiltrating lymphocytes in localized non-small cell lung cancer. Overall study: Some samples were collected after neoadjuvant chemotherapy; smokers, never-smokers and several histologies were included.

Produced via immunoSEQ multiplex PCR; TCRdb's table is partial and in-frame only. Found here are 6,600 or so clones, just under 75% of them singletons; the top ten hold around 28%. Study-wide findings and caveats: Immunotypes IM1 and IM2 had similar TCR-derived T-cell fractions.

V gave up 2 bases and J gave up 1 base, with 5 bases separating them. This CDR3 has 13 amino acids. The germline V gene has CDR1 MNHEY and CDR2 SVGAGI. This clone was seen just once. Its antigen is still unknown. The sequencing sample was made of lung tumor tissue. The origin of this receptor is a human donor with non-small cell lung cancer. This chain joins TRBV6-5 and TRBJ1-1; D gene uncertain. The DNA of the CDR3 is TGTGCCAGCAGTTACGGGCGGAACACTGAAGCTTTCTTT. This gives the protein CASSYGRNTEAFF.